The rows below give T cell receptor beta chains drawn from one sample of a study of cytotoxic CD8 clonotypes in ibrutinib-treated CLL. Generated by immunoSEQ multiplex PCR, the TCRdb table keeps only in-frame clones and is missing some. The table has 300,000 to 400,000 clones, approximately 67% seen once. This specimen consisted of PBMCs, obtained after 36 months of ibrutinib treatment. Every receptor here comes from a human donor with chronic lymphocytic leukemia. Both conserved end residues are part of each CDR3. Fields, in order: CDR3 length, V gene, D gene, clone size, J gene, CDR3 DNA, CDR3 protein. The D gene is left open where the match is weak. Only some rows state a clone size, as once, few, many or a class for expanded clones.

15,TRBV7-8,TRBD2,few,TRBJ2-1,TGTGCCAGCAGCTTAGCAAGACTAGCCGGGCGTGAGCAGTTCTTC,CASSLARLAGREQFF
11,TRBV20-1,TRBD2,.,TRBJ2-2,TGCAGTGCTCTAGCGGGGCGGGAGCTGTTTTTT,CSALAGRELFF
14,TRBV10-3,.,once,TRBJ1-2,TGTGCCACCGAAGGGGACGGGATAAGCTATGGCTACACCTTC,CATEGDGISYGYTF
15,TRBV19,.,.,TRBJ1-5,TGTGCCAGTACAGGGAGTGAAGGTCTTAATCAGCCCCAGCATTTT,CASTGSEGLNQPQHF
11,TRBV4-1,.,.,TRBJ2-3,TGCGCCAGCCGGGGCACAGATACGCAGTATTTT,CASRGTDTQYF
16,TRBV6-1,.,few,TRBJ1-5,TGTGCCAGCAGTGAACCGCCAGGTTATAGCAATCAGCCCCAGCATTTT,CASSEPPGYSNQPQHF
15,TRBV6-1,TRBD2,few,TRBJ2-5,TGTGCCAGCAGTGAAGTAGCGGGGGGGCGAGAGACCCAGTACTTC,CASSEVAGGRETQYF
12,TRBV2,.,.,TRBJ1-1,TGTGCCAGCACGTACGGGAACACTGAAGCTTTCTTT,CASTYGNTEAFF
14,TRBV9,.,.,TRBJ2-5,TGTGCCAGCAGCGGTGGGGAGGGGGGCGAGACCCAGTACTTC,CASSGGEGGETQYF
16,TRBV15,TRBD1,.,TRBJ1-5,TGTGCCACCAGCAGGCTAACCGGGACAGTAAATCAGCCCCAGCATTTT,CATSRLTGTVNQPQHF
19,TRBV11-2,.,.,TRBJ2-5,TGTGCCAGCAGCTTATTTCTCGTCTGGGACCAGGGGAAAGAGGAGACCCAGTACTTC,CASSLFLVWDQGKEETQYF
15,TRBV27,.,once,TRBJ2-2,TGTGCCAGCAGCTTGGTGATGGGTCTGTCCGGGGAGCTGTTTTTT,CASSLVMGLSGELFF
15,TRBV7-6,.,.,TRBJ1-2,TGTGCCAGCAGCACCCTCGGGGGGGAAGGCTATGGCTACACCTTC,CASSTLGGEGYGYTF
12,TRBV13,.,.,TRBJ2-7,TGTGCCAGCAGCCTGCAGGGTGGGGAGCAGTACTTC,CASSLQGGEQYF
13,TRBV11-2,TRBD1,.,TRBJ1-4,TGTGCCAGCAGCCCAGGACAGGTGGAAAAACTGTTTTTT,CASSPGQVEKLFF
17,TRBV5-6,TRBD2,.,TRBJ2-2,TGTGCCAGCAGCTTCCCGGGACTAGCGGGAGGTACCGGGGAGCTGTTTTTT,CASSFPGLAGGTGELFF